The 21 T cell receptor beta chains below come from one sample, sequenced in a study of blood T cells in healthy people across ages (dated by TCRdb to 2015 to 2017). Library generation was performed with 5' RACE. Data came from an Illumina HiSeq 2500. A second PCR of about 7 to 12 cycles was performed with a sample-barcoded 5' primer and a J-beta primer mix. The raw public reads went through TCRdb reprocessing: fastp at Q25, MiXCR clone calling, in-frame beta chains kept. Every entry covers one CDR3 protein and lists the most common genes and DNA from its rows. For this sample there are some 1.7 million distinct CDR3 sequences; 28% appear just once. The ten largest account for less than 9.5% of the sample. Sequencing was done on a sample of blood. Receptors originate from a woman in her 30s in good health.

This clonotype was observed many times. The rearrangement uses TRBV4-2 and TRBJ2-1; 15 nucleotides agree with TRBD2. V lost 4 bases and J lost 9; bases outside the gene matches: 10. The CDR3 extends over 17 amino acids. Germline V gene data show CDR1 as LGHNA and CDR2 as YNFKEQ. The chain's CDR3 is CASSRGMGLAGGGEQFF. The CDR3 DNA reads TGTGCCAGCAGCCGCGGGATGGGACTAGCGGGAGGAGGTGAGCAGTTCTTC.

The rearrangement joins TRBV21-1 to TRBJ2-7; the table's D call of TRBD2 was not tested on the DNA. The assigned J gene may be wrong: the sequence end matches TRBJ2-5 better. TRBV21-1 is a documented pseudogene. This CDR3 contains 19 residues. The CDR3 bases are TGTGCCAACCCACAGTCCAGTCGGCTAGCGGGAGCCGTGGGAGAGACCCAGTACTTC. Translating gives CANPQSSRLAGAVGETQYF.

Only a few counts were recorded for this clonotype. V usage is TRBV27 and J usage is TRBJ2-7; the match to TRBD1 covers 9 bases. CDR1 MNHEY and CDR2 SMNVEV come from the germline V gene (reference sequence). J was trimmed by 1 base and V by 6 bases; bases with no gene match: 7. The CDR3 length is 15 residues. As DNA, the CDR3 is TGTGCCAGCAGCGACTCGACAGGGGGTTCCTACGAGCAGTACTTC. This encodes CASSDSTGGSYEQYF.

This CDR3 is CATSDPNSSEQYF. The CDR3 region has the DNA TGTGCCACCAGTGATCCGAATTCGAGCGAGCAGTACTTC. The chain links TRBV24-1 to TRBJ2-7, with D unresolved. This CDR3 spans 13 amino acids. Germline V CDR1 and CDR2: KGHDR, SFDVKD. V was cut by 3 bases and J by 6 bases, with 11 bases left in between.

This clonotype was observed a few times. The CDR3 loop reads CASSKIAGRGGNEQFF. The CDR3 DNA is TGTGCCAGCAGCAAAATAGCGGGAAGGGGGGGCAATGAGCAGTTCTTC. This chain links TRBV11-2 with TRBJ2-1; 8 bases match TRBD2. This CDR3 region has 16 residues. The V and J ends lost 5 bases and 6 bases, in that order; junction bases with no gene match: 12. Germline loops: CDR1 SGHAT, CDR2 FQNNGV.

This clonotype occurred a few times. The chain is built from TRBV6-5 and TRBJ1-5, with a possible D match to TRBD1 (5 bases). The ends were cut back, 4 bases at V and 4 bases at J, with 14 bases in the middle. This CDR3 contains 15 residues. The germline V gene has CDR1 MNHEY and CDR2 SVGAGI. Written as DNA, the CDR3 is TGTGCCAGCAGTTCCAGCGGGACGGGGAATCAGCCCCAGCATTTT. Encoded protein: CASSSSGTGNQPQHF.

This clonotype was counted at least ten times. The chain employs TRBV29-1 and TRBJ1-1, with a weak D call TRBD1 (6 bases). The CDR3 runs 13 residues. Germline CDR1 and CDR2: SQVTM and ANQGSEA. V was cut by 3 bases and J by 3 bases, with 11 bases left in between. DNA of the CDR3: TGCAGCGTTGAGAAGGGGGGAGACACTGAAGCTTTCTTT. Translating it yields CSVEKGGDTEAFF.

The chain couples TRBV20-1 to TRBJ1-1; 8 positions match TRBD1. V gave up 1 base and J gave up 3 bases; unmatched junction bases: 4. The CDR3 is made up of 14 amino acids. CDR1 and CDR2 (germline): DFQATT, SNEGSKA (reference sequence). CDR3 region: CSARALTGDTEAFF. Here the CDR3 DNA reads TGCAGTGCTAGAGCCTTGACAGGGGACACTGAAGCTTTCTTT.

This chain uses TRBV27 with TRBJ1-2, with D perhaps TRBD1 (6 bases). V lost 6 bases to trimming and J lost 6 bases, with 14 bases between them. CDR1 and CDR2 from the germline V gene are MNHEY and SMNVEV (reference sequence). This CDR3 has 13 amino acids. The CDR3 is CASSSQGGNGYTF. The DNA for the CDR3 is TGTGCCAGCAGCTCTCAAGGGGGAAATGGCTACACCTTC.

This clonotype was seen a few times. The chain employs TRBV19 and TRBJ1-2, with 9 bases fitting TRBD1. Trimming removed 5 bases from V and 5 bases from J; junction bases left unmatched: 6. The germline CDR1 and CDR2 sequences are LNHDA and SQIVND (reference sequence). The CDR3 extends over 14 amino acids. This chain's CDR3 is CASSFQDRGYGYTF. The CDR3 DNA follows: TGTGCCAGTAGTTTCCAGGACAGGGGTTATGGCTACACCTTC.

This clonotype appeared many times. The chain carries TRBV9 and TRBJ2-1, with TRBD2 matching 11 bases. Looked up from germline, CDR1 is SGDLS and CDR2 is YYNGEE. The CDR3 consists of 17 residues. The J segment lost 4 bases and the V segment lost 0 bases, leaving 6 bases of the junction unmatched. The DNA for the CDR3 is TGTGCCAGCAGCGTAGATACTAGCGGGAGAGGGTACAATGAGCAGTTCTTC. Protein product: CASSVDTSGRGYNEQFF.

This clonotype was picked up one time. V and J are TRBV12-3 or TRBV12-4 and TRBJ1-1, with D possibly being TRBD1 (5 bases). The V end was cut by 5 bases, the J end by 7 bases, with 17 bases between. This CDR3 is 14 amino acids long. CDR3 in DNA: TGTGCCAGCAGTCCCAGGAACATCGGGGGTGAAGCTTTCTTT. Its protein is CASSPRNIGGEAFF.

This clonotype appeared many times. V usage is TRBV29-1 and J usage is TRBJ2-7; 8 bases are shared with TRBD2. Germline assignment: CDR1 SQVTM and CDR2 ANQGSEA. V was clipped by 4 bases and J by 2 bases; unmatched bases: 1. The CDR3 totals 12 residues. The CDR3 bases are TGCAGCGTTGCGCGGGGGGCCTACGAGCAGTACTTC. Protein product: CSVARGAYEQYF.

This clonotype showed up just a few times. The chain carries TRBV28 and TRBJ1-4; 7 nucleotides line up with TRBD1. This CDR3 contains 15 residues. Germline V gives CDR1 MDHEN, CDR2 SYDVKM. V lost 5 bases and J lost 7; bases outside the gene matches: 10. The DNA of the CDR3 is TGTGCCAGCAGTAGCCCCGGGACAGACCTTGAAAAACTGTTTTTT. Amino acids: CASSSPGTDLEKLFF.

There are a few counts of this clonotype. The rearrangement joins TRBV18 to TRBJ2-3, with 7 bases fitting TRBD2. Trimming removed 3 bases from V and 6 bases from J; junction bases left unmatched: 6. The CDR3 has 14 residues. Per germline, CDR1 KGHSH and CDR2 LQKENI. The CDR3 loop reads CASSPGTTSDTQYF. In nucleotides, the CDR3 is TGTGCCAGCTCACCCGGGACTACCTCGGATACGCAGTATTTT.

The CDR3 nucleotides are TGCGCCAGCAGCTTGGATCGGTCCGGGGAGCTGTTTTTT. It yields the protein CASSLDRSGELFF. V usage is TRBV5-1 and J usage is TRBJ2-2; D not resolved. Looked up from germline, CDR1 is SGHRS and CDR2 is YFSETQ. Trimming pared 0 bases from V and 6 bases from J, leaving 6 bases between. The CDR3 has 13 amino acids. Based on the CDR3 plus reference TRBV5-1 and TRBJ2-2, the full variable domain is KAGVTQTPRYLIKTRGQQVTLSCSPISGHRSVSWYQQTPGQGLQFLFEYFSETQRNKGNFPGRFSGRQFSNSRSEMNVSTLELGDSALYLCASSLDRSGELFFGEGSRLTVL.

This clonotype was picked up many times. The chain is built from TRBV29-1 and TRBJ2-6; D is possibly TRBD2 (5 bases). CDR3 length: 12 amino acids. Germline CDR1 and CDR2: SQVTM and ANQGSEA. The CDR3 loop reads CAAGTGANVLTF. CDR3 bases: TGCGCGGCGGGTACTGGGGCCAACGTCCTGACTTTC.

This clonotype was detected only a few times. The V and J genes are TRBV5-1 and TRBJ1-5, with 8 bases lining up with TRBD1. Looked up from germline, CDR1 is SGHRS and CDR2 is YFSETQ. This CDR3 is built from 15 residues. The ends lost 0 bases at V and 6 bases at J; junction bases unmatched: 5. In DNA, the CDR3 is TGCGCCAGCAGCTTGGCTGGACAGGGTGGTCAGCCCCAGCATTTT. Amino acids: CASSLAGQGGQPQHF.

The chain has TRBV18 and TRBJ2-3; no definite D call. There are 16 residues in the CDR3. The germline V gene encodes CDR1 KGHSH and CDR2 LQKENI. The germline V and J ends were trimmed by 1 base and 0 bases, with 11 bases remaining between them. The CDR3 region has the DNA TGTGCCAGCTCACCACTCCGCGTTAGTAGCACAGATACGCAGTATTTT. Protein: CASSPLRVSSTDTQYF.

In nucleotides, the CDR3 is TGCGCCAGCAGCTTGGTGTCATACTACGAGCAGTACTTC. Residues: CASSLVSYYEQYF. The chain carries TRBV5-1 and TRBJ2-7; no clear D. The CDR3 consists of 13 residues. Trimming pared 0 bases from V and 3 bases from J, leaving 7 bases between. Germline V gene lookup returns CDR1 SGHRS and CDR2 YFSETQ.

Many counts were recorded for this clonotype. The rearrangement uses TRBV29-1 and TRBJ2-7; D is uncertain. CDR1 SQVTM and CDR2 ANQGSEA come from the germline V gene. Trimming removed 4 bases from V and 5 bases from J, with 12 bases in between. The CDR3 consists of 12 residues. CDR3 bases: TGCAGCGTTGTGGGCCCCGGAAACGAGCAGTACTTC. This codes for CSVVGPGNEQYF.